Given below is one TCR beta chain in context. What it binds is not known. These data are taken from a study of response to subunit inactivated influenza vaccine. Overall study results and limits: Seasonal influenza vaccination, on each occasion, was suggested by the authors to recruit few new T cells.

Trimming removed 8 bases at V and 4 bases at J, with 13 bases between. The V gene's germline CDR1 is KGHDR and CDR2 SFDVKD. The CDR3 contains 14 residues. TCRdb re-called the RT-PCR reads through MiXCR, storing one row per CDR3 protein. Counted here are 500,000 to 700,000 distinct CDR3 sequences, approximately 22% occurring once; the ten biggest clones make up roughly 2.8%. These sequences were also reported in another study, on T cells expressing NK-cell markers. That publication notes: Libraries used 5'RACE template switching adding universal primer site and UMIs. There were seven HCMV-seropositive donors and one seronegative donor among the eight sequenced. Each of over 5 donors carried dominant NKG2C+ clonotypes accounting for roughly 1.0-7.5% of CD8+ T cells. It is unclear if expanded NKG2C-expressing clones target HCMV antigens.

The sample was CD4+ T cells sorted from PBMCs, taken approximately 12 days after vaccination. V usage is TRBV24-1 and J usage is TRBJ2-2; possible D gene TRBD1, 5 bases. The TCR was taken from a man aged 50 to 59 who received an inactivated influenza vaccine. CDR3: CATITGRITGELFF. CDR3 nucleotide sequence: TGTGCCACCATAACAGGCCGGATCACCGGGGAGCTGTTTTTT.